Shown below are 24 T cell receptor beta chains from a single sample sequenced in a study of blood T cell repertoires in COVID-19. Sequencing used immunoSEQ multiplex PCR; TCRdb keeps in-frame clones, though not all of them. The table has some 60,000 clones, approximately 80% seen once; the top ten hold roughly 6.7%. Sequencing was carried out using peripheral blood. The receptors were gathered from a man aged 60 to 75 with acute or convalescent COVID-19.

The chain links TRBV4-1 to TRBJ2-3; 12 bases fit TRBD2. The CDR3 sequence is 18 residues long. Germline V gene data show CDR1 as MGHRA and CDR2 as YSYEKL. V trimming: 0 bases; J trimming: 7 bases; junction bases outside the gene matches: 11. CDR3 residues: CASSQDPPTSGGTYTQYF. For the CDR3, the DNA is TGCGCCAGCAGCCAAGACCCGCCGACTAGCGGGGGAACGTATACGCAGTATTTT.

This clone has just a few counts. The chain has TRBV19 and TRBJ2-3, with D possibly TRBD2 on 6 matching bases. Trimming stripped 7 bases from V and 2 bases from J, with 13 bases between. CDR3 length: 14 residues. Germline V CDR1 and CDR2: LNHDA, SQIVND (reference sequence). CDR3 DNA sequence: TGTGCCAGTACTCCGGGACTTAACACAGATACGCAGTATTTT. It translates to CASTPGLNTDTQYF.

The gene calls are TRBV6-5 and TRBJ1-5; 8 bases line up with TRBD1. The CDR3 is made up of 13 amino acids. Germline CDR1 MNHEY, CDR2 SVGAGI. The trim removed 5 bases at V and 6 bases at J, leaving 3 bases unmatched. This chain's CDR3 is CASSPGGGQPQHF. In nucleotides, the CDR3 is TGTGCCAGCAGTCCAGGGGGCGGTCAGCCCCAGCATTTT.

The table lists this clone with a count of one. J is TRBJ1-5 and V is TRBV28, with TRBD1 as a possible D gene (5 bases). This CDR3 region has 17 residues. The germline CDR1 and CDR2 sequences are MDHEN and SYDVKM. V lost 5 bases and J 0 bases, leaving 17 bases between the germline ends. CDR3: CASSLPQGGYSNQPQHF. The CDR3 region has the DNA TGTGCCAGCAGTCTCCCCCAGGGAGGGTATAGCAATCAGCCCCAGCATTTT.

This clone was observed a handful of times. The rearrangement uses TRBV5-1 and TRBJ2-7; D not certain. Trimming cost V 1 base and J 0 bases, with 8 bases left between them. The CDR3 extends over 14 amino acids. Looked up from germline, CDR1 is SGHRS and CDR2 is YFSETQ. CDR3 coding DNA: TGCGCCAGCAGCTTGTCTGGCAGCTCCTACGAGCAGTACTTC. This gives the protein CASSLSGSSYEQYF.

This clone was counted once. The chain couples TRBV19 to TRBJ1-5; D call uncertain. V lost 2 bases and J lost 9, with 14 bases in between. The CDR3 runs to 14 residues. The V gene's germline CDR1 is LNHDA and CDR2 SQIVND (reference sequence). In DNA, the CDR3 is TGTGCCAGTAGTATACTCGAGGGATTTCGGCCCCAGCATTTT. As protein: CASSILEGFRPQHF. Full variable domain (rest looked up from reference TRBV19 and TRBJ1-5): DGGITQSPKYLFRKEGQNVTLSCEQNLNHDAMYWYRQDPGQGLRLIYYSQIVNDFQKGDIAEGYSVSREKKESFPLTVTSAQKNPTAFYLCASSILEGFRPQHFGDGTRLSIL.

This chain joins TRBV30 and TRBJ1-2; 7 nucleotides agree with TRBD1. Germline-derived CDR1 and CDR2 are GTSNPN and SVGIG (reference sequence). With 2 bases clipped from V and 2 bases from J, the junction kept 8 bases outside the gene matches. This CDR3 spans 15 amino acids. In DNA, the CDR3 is TGTGCCTGGAGTCACCGGGGACAGCCAAACTATGGCTACACCTTC. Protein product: CAWSHRGQPNYGYTF.

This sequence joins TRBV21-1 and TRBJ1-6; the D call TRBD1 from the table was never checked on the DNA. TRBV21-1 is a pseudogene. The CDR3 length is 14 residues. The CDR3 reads CASSKNWDRSPLHF. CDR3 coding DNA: TGTGCCAGCAGCAAAAATTGGGACAGATCACCCCTCCACTTT.

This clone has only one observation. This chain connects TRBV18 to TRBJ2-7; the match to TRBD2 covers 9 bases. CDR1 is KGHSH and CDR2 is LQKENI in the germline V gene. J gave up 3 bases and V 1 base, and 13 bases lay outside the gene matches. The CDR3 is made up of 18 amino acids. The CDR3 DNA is TGTGCCAGCTCACCACTTGGGCTAGCGGGGACCCAGGGCTACGAGCAGTACTTC. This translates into CASSPLGLAGTQGYEQYF. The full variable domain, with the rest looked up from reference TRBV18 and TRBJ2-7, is NAGVMQNPRHLVRRRGQEARLRCSPMKGHSHVYWYRQLPEEGLKFMVYLQKENIIDESGMPKERFSAEFPKEGPSILRIQQVVRGDSAAYFCASSPLGLAGTQGYEQYFGPGTRLTVT.

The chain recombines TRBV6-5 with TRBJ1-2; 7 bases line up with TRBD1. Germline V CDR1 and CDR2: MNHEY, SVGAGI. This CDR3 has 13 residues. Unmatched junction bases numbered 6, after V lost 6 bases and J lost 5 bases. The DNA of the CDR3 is TGTGCCAGCAGCACCTGGGACAGTTATGGCTACACCTTC. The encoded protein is CASSTWDSYGYTF.

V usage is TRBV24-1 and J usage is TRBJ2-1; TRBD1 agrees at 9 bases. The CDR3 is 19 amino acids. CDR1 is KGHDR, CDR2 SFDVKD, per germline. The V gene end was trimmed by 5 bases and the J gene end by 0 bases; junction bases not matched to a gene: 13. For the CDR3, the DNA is TGTGCCACCAGTGCTACCGGACAGGGGCGAACAAGCTCCTACAATGAGCAGTTCTTC. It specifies CATSATGQGRTSSYNEQFF.

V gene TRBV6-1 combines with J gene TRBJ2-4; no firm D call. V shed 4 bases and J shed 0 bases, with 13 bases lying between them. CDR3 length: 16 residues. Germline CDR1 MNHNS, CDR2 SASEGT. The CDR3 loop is CASSGLDSVAKNIQYF. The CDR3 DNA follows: TGTGCCAGCAGTGGGTTAGATTCGGTAGCCAAAAACATTCAGTACTTC.

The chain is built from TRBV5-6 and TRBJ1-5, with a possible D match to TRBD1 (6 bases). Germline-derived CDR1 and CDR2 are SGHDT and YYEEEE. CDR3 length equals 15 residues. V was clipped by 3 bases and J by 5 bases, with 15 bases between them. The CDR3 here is CASSSLDSQYQPQHF. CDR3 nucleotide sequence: TGTGCCAGCAGCTCACTGGACAGCCAATATCAGCCCCAGCATTTT. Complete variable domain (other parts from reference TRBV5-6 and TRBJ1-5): DAGVTQSPTHLIKTRGQQVTLRCSPKSGHDTVSWYQQALGQGPQFIFQYYEEEERQRGNFPDRFSGHQFPNYSSELNVNALLLGDSALYLCASSSLDSQYQPQHFGDGTRLSIL.

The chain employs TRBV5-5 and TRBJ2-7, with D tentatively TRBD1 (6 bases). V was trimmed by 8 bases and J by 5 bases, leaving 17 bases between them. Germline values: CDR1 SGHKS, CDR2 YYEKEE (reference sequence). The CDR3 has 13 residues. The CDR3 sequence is CASTLPQGNEQYF. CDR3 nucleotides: TGTGCCAGTACACTGCCACAGGGTAACGAGCAGTACTTC.

The CDR3 reads CAWSISAGGATQYF. Written as DNA, the CDR3 is TGTGCCTGGAGTATTTCTGCGGGGGGCGCAACGCAGTATTTT. This rearrangement joins TRBV30 to TRBJ2-3; 8 positions match TRBD2. CDR3 length equals 14 residues. CDR1 and CDR2 (germline): GTSNPN, SVGIG (reference sequence). Germline trimming cut 2 bases from V and 9 bases from J; bases unmatched to any gene: 10.

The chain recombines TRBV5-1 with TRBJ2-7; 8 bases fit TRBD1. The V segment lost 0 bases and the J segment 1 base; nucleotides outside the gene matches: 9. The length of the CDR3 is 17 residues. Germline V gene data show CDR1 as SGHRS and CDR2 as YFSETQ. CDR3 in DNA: TGCGCCAGCAGCTTGGGCCTTGGGGGACAGGAATCCTACGAGCAGTACTTC. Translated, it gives CASSLGLGGQESYEQYF.

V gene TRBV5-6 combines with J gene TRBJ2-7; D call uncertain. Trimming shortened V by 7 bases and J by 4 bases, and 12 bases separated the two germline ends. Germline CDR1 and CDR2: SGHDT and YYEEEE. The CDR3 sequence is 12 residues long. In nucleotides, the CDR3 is TGTGCCAGCGCGCGTCAGACATACGAGCAGTACTTC. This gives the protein CASARQTYEQYF.

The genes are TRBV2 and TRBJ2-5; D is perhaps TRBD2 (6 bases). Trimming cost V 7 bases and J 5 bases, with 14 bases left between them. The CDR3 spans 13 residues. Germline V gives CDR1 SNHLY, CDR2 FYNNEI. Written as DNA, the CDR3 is TGTGCCAGCAACCTGGGGGGTTGGGAGACCCAGTACTTC. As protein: CASNLGGWETQYF.

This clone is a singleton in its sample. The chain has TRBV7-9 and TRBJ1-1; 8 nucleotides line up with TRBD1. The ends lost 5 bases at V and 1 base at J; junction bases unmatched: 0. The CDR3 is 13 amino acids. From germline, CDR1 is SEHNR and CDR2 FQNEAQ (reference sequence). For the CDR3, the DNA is TGTGCCAGCAGCACAGGGGGGAACACTGAAGCTTTCTTT. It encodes CASSTGGNTEAFF.

The CDR3 bases are TGTGCCAGCAGCCAGAGCGGGGGCTACGAGCAGTACTTC. As protein: CASSQSGGYEQYF. This chain joins TRBV14 and TRBJ2-7; 8 bases are a match to TRBD2. Looked up from germline, CDR1 is SGHDN and CDR2 is FVKESK. The CDR3 totals 13 residues. Losses at the gene ends were 3 bases for V and 3 bases for J; bases not matched to a gene: 1.

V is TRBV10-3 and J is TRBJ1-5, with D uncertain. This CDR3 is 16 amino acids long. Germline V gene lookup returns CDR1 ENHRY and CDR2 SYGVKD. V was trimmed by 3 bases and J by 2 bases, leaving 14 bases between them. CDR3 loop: CAISEKGAGGNQPQHF. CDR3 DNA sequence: TGTGCCATCAGTGAAAAGGGCGCGGGAGGCAATCAGCCCCAGCATTTT.

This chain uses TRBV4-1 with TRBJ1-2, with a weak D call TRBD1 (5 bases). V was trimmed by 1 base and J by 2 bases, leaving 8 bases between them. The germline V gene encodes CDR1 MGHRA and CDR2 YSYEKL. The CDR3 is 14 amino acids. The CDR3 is CASSQVGGNYGYTF. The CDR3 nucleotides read TGCGCCAGCAGCCAAGTTGGGGGGAACTATGGCTACACCTTC.

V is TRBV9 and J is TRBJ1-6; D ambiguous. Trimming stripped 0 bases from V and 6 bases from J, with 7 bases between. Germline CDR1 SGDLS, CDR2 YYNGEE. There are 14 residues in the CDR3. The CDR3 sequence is CASSVVELNSPLHF. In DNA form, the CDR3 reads TGTGCCAGCAGCGTAGTTGAACTTAATTCACCCCTCCACTTT.

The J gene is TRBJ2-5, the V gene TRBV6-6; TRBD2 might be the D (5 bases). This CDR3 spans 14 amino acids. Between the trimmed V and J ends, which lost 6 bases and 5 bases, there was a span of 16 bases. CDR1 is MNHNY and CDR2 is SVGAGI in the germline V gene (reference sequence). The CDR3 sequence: CASSPGGPGETQYF. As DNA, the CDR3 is TGTGCCAGCAGCCCCGGCGGGCCGGGGGAGACCCAGTACTTC.